A selection of T cell receptor beta chains follows, all from one sample in a study of response to subunit inactivated influenza vaccine. In TCRdb, the RT-PCR reads were re-called with MiXCR into one record per CDR3 protein. Here the sample spans roughly 520,000 distinct CDR3 sequences, roughly 27% being singletons. Specimen: CD4+ T cells sorted from PBMCs, collected 5 to 6 days after vaccination. Receptors originate from a man aged 45-65 years who received an inactivated influenza vaccine. CDR3s include the opening cysteine and the closing phenylalanine or tryptophan. The order of the fields is D gene, J gene, clone size, V gene, CDR3 protein, CDR3 DNA. A D gene is named only where the DNA matches it firmly. Some rows have no size entry. The others give once, few or many, or a class for an expanded clone.

. TRBJ2-7 few TRBV7-9 CAAGLSGSYEQYF TGTGCCGCCGGGCTGTCGGGTTCCTACGAGCAGTACTTC
. TRBJ2-7 . TRBV20-1 CSARDEGGFSYEQYF TGCAGTGCTAGAGATGAAGGCGGGTTCTCCTACGAGCAGTACTTC
. TRBJ1-4 . TRBV12-3/TRBV12-4 CASSQTVGGKLFF TGTGCCAGCAGCCAGACAGTGGGGGGAAAACTGTTTTTT
. TRBJ2-1 few TRBV4-2 CASSQTGTLPWNEQFF TGTGCCAGCAGCCAGACCGGGACACTACCTTGGAATGAGCAGTTCTTC
. TRBJ2-3 many TRBV10-3 CAISESNSGTDTQYF TGTGCCATCAGTGAGTCGAACAGCGGGACAGATACGCAGTATTTT
. TRBJ2-5 few TRBV7-2 CASSILETQYF TGTGCCAGCAGCATTCTAGAGACCCAGTACTTC
. TRBJ2-1 . TRBV7-9 CASSLDRVEFF TGTGCCAGCAGCTTAGACAGGGTGGAGTTCTTC
. TRBJ2-4 . TRBV7-9 CASSLSGQRRAKNIQYF TGTGCCAGCAGCTTATCCGGACAGAGAAGAGCCAAAAACATTCAGTACTTC
. TRBJ2-1 few TRBV28 CASSWRDRYYNEQFF TGTGCCAGCAGTTGGCGGGACAGATACTACAATGAGCAGTTCTTC
TRBD2 TRBJ2-1 few TRBV3-1 CASSQDLAGGHNEQFF TGTGCCAGCAGCCAAGACTTAGCGGGAGGTCACAATGAGCAGTTCTTC
. TRBJ2-2 few TRBV28 CASSLLIIAGTNTGELFF TGTGCCAGCAGTTTATTGATTATCGCCGGGACAAACACCGGGGAGCTGTTTTTT
. TRBJ2-1 few TRBV5-5 CASSRIGADEQFF TGTGCCAGCAGCAGAATCGGGGCCGATGAGCAGTTCTTC
TRBD1 TRBJ2-4 few TRBV30 CAWGQGGNIQYF TGTGCCTGGGGACAGGGAGGAAACATTCAGTACTTC
TRBD1 TRBJ2-5 few TRBV29-1 CSAGTVKRQGETQYF TGCAGCGCTGGAACCGTAAAAAGACAGGGGGAAACCCAGTACTTC
TRBD1 TRBJ2-7 . TRBV28 CATSGQGAGEQYF TGTGCCACCTCCGGACAGGGGGCGGGGGAGCAGTACTTC
. TRBJ2-2 . TRBV7-2 CASSLEGSSAVMELFF TGTGCCAGCAGCTTAGAGGGGTCTAGCGCTGTTATGGAGCTGTTTTTT
TRBD2 TRBJ2-1 many TRBV10-3 CAISGLGLAGPYNEQFF TGTGCCATCAGTGGGTTAGGACTAGCGGGGCCCTACAATGAGCAGTTCTTC
TRBD1 TRBJ2-7 . TRBV5-5 CASSERTGSYEQYF TGTGCCAGCAGCGAGCGGACAGGCTCCTACGAGCAGTACTTC
TRBD1 TRBJ2-3 many TRBV29-1 CSVERPTGADTQYF TGCAGCGTTGAACGTCCGACAGGGGCAGATACGCAGTATTTT